These 8 T cell receptor beta chains share one sample of origin, sequenced in a study of T cells in localized non-small cell lung cancer. The table came from immunoSEQ multiplex PCR; TCRdb's copy has only in-frame clones and leaves some out. Of 5,000 or so clones in the sample, 35% to 45% were seen once. Sample: lung tumor tissue, taken before any cancer treatment. The receptor set was obtained from a male donor aged 60 or older with stage I squamous cell lung carcinoma.

V is TRBV6-7 and J is TRBJ1-1; D is unresolved. TRBV6-7 is sorted into the ORF group, with uncertain function. V dropped 5 bases and J dropped 6 bases, with 10 bases sitting between them. This CDR3 is 12 amino acids long. CDR3 nucleotides: TGTGCCAGCAGTGAAGCGGTACCTGAAGCTTTCTTT. This sequence encodes CASSEAVPEAFF.

This clone was seen only once. The chain employs TRBV28 and TRBJ1-1; D is ambiguous. Germline lookup yields CDR1 MDHEN and CDR2 SYDVKM. Trimming stripped 3 bases from V and 5 bases from J, with 13 bases between. The CDR3 spans 14 residues. The CDR3 DNA sequence: TGTGCCAGCAGTTTTTGGGCGGGGAAGACTGAAGCTTTCTTT. Translation gives CASSFWAGKTEAFF.

In this sample, this clone is medium-sized (0.01 to 0.1%). V gene TRBV11-3 combines with J gene TRBJ2-7; possible D gene TRBD1, 7 bases. V was pared by 6 bases and J by 6 bases, with 21 bases between. This CDR3 is built from 15 residues. CDR1 is SGHNT, CDR2 YENEEA, per germline. CDR3 DNA sequence: TGTGCCAGCAGTTTTACGACAGGGACTGACGGCGAGCAGTACTTC. Amino acids: CASSFTTGTDGEQYF.

The chain couples TRBV19 to TRBJ2-5; 15 bases line up with TRBD2. Germline assignment: CDR1 LNHDA and CDR2 SQIVND (reference sequence). The CDR3 is made up of 16 amino acids. Losses at the gene ends were 3 bases for V and 1 base for J; bases not matched to a gene: 0. The CDR3, as DNA: TGTGCCAGTAGTATGGGACTAGCGGGGGGCCAAGAGACCCAGTACTTC. Protein sequence: CASSMGLAGGQETQYF.

The V gene is TRBV25-1, the J gene TRBJ1-2; the D gene is possibly TRBD1 (6 bases). With 1 base removed from V and 4 bases from J, the gap between germline ends came to 10 bases. Germline V gene lookup returns CDR1 MGHDK and CDR2 SYGVNS. The CDR3 sequence is 14 residues long. CDR3 nucleotide sequence: TGTGCCAGCAGTGAATGGGGGGCCGGCTATGGCTACACCTTC. Translating it yields CASSEWGAGYGYTF.

This clone was recorded many times. The chain uses TRBV7-1 and TRBJ1-1; no clear D. TRBV7-1 is an ORF for which the function is uncertain. This CDR3 comprises 13 residues. The V and J ends lost 4 bases and 4 bases respectively, with 10 bases between them. CDR3 loop: CASSLDPSTEAFF. In nucleotides, the CDR3 is TGTGCCAGCAGCTTAGATCCTTCCACTGAAGCTTTCTTT.

The V call is TRBV18, the J call TRBJ1-1; the match to TRBD1 covers 8 bases. Germline V gene lookup returns CDR1 KGHSH and CDR2 LQKENI. Losses at the gene ends were 4 bases for V and 4 bases for J; bases not matched to a gene: 11. This CDR3 spans 16 amino acids. The CDR3 is CASSRTRNTGGTEAFF. The CDR3, as DNA: TGTGCCAGCTCACGGACCAGGAATACAGGGGGCACTGAAGCTTTCTTT.

This clone was counted between two and nine times. The chain links TRBV6-8 to TRBJ2-3; a weak D match, TRBD1 (5 bases). V was cut by 10 bases and J by 4 bases, with 21 bases left in between. CDR1 is MNHGY and CDR2 is SAAAGT in the germline V gene. CDR3 length equals 15 residues. Written as DNA, the CDR3 is TGTGCCACCACCCTGGGGCAGGCTCATTCAGATACGCAGTATTTT. It specifies CATTLGQAHSDTQYF.